This T cell receptor beta chain was captured by sequencing in a study of neurological immune-mediated disorders. Study overall: Within the group of about 35 multiple sclerosis patients, 31 were relapsing-remitting, while 3 were secondary progressive.

Study results and caveats: In HTLV-1-associated myelopathy, TCR clonal expansion was greatest, whereas multiple sclerosis had the least, falling below healthy controls.

Germline-derived CDR1 and CDR2 are SGHTA and FQGNSA. The CDR3 consists of 14 residues. V lost 0 bases, J lost 4 bases, and 8 bases lay in between. With 10-nucleotide random UMIs included, cDNA was synthesized by 5'RACE. TCRdb independently ran MiXCR on the 5' RACE reads; one entry per CDR3 protein. The repertoire holds approximately 59,000 distinct CDR3 sequences, roughly 5% seen once, with about 5.8% in the top ten. This clonotype was seen many times. What it binds is not known. Unsorted libraries were generated from 2 million PBMCs held at -80 degrees C. The sample comprised PBMCs. The V call is TRBV7-2, the J call TRBJ2-3; D is unclear. The TCR sequence derives from a human donor with multiple sclerosis. The donor label of this sample is uncertain. CDR3 in amino acids: CASSLAWVADTQYF. The CDR3 DNA follows: TGTGCCAGCAGCTTAGCTTGGGTTGCAGATACGCAGTATTTT.